These 25 T cell receptor beta chains came from one sample sequenced in a study of T cell responses to AZD1222 COVID-19 vaccine. Repertoires were generated with immunoSEQ multiplex PCR, while TCRdb's copy carries only in-frame clones and drops some. The sample holds about 140,000 clones, roughly nine tenths seen once. The sequencing here drew on peripheral blood, taken 28 days after the second dose of the MenACWY control vaccine. All receptors come from an adult who received the MenACWY meningococcal vaccine as a control.

The chain recombines TRBV28 with TRBJ1-5; D unresolved. Germline V lookup: CDR1 MDHEN, CDR2 SYDVKM. The CDR3 sequence is 16 residues long. V gave up 0 bases and J gave up 0 bases, with 9 bases separating them. The CDR3 loop is CASSLWRQSSNQPQHF. The CDR3 DNA sequence: TGTGCCAGCAGTTTATGGCGGCAAAGTAGCAATCAGCCCCAGCATTTT.

V and J are TRBV13 and TRBJ1-1; tentative D call: TRBD1 (5 bases). V dropped 5 bases and J dropped 3 bases, with 10 bases sitting between them. This CDR3 spans 13 amino acids. Per germline, CDR1 PRHDT and CDR2 FYEKMQ (reference sequence). CDR3 residues: CASSRGSDTEAFF. The CDR3 nucleotides are TGTGCCAGCAGCCGGGGCAGCGACACTGAAGCTTTCTTT.

This rearrangement joins TRBV7-6 to TRBJ2-3, with no clear D. V lost 1 base and J 4 bases, leaving 12 bases between the germline ends. This CDR3 is built from 15 residues. Germline V gene sequence: CDR1 SGHVS, CDR2 FNYEAQ. The CDR3 reads CASSLGWLVSDTQYF. In DNA, the CDR3 is TGTGCCAGCAGCTTAGGTTGGCTAGTATCAGATACGCAGTATTTT.

This sequence joins TRBV3-1 (or the pseudogene TRBV3-2) and TRBJ2-1, with 10 bases identical to TRBD2. The CDR3 loop spans 15 amino acids. Germline lookup yields CDR1 LGHDT and CDR2 YNNKEL (reference sequence). With V trimmed by 0 bases and J by 13 bases, 9 bases remained unmatched. The CDR3 sequence is CASSQESLAGGRQFF. The CDR3 bases are TGTGCCAGCAGCCAAGAGTCTTTAGCGGGGGGCCGACAGTTCTTC.

This clone turned up a few times. The chain uses TRBV6-5 and TRBJ2-2; tentative D call: TRBD1 (6 bases). The CDR3 contains 14 residues. The ends were cut back, 7 bases at V and 1 base at J, with 10 bases in the middle. CDR1 and CDR2 from the germline V gene are MNHEY and SVGAGI. The CDR3 spells CASTRGQNTGELFF. For the CDR3, the DNA is TGTGCCAGCACTCGGGGACAGAACACCGGGGAGCTGTTTTTT.

The chain carries TRBV3-1 (or the pseudogene TRBV3-2) and TRBJ1-3, with D unclear. Germline V gene lookup returns CDR1 LGHDT and CDR2 YNNKEL (reference sequence). The CDR3 runs 16 residues. Trimming took 4 bases from V and 0 from J, leaving 13 bases between them. The CDR3 protein is CASSRQTHYSGNTIYF. DNA for the CDR3: TGTGCCAGCAGCCGCCAGACACACTACTCTGGAAACACCATATATTTT.

The chain links TRBV5-6 to TRBJ2-2; 7 nucleotides match TRBD1. This CDR3 is 16 amino acids long. Trimming cost V 0 bases and J 2 bases; bases outside gene matches: 4. CDR1 and CDR2 (germline): SGHDT, YYEEEE. CDR3 DNA: TGTGCCAGCAGCTTGGTGGGACAGCCTAACACCGGGGAGCTGTTTTTT. This sequence encodes CASSLVGQPNTGELFF.

CDR3 in DNA: TGTGCCAGCAGCTTAACGCCCCATTCACCCCTCCACTTT. It is translated as CASSLTPHSPLHF. The chain uses TRBV7-3 and TRBJ1-6; D gene unclear. The length of the CDR3 is 13 residues. V lost 0 bases to trimming and J lost 8 bases, with 5 bases between them. CDR1 and CDR2 from the germline V gene are SGHTA and FQGTGA.

This clone was seen only once. V gene TRBV2 combines with J gene TRBJ1-3; D ambiguous. The germline V gene encodes CDR1 SNHLY and CDR2 FYNNEI. This CDR3 contains 15 residues. Trimming removed 3 bases at V and 3 bases at J, with 12 bases between. CDR3 in DNA: TGTGCCAGCAGTGATCCTCCGAGGGATGGAAACACCATATATTTT. This codes for CASSDPPRDGNTIYF.

This clone was detected only once. The chain joins TRBV19 to TRBJ1-2; D is ambiguous. V lost 6 bases, J lost 4 bases, and 15 bases lay in between. Germline lookup yields CDR1 LNHDA and CDR2 SQIVND (reference sequence). This CDR3 contains 14 residues. CDR3 in DNA: TGTGCCAGTAGCAGGAGAAAAGACCTCTATGGCTACACCTTC. The encoded protein is CASSRRKDLYGYTF.

The genes are TRBV11-2 and TRBJ2-1; 9 positions agree with TRBD2. V lost 1 base, J lost 5 bases, and 3 bases stayed unmatched. The CDR3 has 15 amino acids. Germline V CDR1 and CDR2: SGHAT, FQNNGV. CDR3 DNA sequence: TGTGCCAGCAGCTTAGGTGGCGGGGGGGACAATGAGCAGTTCTTC. It encodes CASSLGGGGDNEQFF.

V and J are TRBV7-9 and TRBJ2-7, with D perhaps assigned TRBD1 or TRBD2 (6 bases each). CDR1 and CDR2 from the germline V gene are SEHNR and FQNEAQ (reference sequence). CDR3 length: 14 amino acids. Trimming cost V 5 bases and J 6 bases, with 17 bases left between them. The CDR3 region is CASSPRDTRGEQYF. The CDR3 DNA reads as TGTGCCAGCAGCCCGCGGGACACCCGTGGCGAGCAGTACTTC.

The V call is TRBV12-3 or TRBV12-4, the J call TRBJ1-1; D call uncertain. Trimming took 3 bases from V and 3 from J, leaving 2 bases between them. The CDR3 extends over 11 amino acids. In nucleotides, the CDR3 is TGTGCCAGCAGTTTCTACACTGAAGCTTTCTTT. Protein product: CASSFYTEAFF.

The gene calls are TRBV28 and TRBJ1-4, with 7 bases matching TRBD1. Germline trimming cut 2 bases from V and 8 bases from J; bases unmatched to any gene: 8. Germline lookup yields CDR1 MDHEN and CDR2 SYDVKM. The CDR3 is 15 residues long. The CDR3, as DNA: TGTGCCAGCAGTTTAGAGACAGGGAGGGAAGAAAAACTGTTTTTT. Protein sequence: CASSLETGREEKLFF.

The chain joins TRBV5-1 to TRBJ1-2, with D perhaps TRBD1 (6 bases). The germline gives CDR1 SGHRS, CDR2 YFSETQ. Trimming shortened V by 3 bases and J by 6 bases, and 18 bases separated the two germline ends. CDR3 length: 15 residues. The CDR3 loop is CASSSMPGQSNGYTF. The CDR3 DNA sequence: TGCGCCAGCAGCTCAATGCCGGGACAATCGAATGGCTACACCTTC.

This chain links TRBV9 with TRBJ2-2, with D maybe TRBD1 (6 bases). Germline loops: CDR1 SGDLS, CDR2 YYNGEE. Trimming pared 0 bases from V and 2 bases from J, leaving 11 bases between. The CDR3 loop spans 16 amino acids. The CDR3 DNA follows: TGTGCCAGCAGCGTAGCGAAGGGGGTCAACACCGGGGAGCTGTTTTTT. Amino acid sequence: CASSVAKGVNTGELFF.

Only a few counts were recorded for this clone. The chain links TRBV28 to TRBJ2-7; D might be TRBD1 or TRBD2, each matching 5 bases. The CDR3 length is 14 residues. The V gene lost 4 bases and the J gene lost 1 base, with 11 bases spanning the gap. Germline CDR1 and CDR2: MDHEN and SYDVKM. The CDR3 reads CASSSSWGSYEQYF. In DNA, the CDR3 is TGTGCCAGCAGTTCGTCGTGGGGGTCCTACGAGCAGTACTTC.

V is TRBV28 and J is TRBJ1-5, with D possibly matching TRBD1 (6 bases). The germline gives CDR1 MDHEN, CDR2 SYDVKM. The CDR3 sequence is 14 residues long. V shed 2 bases and J shed 3 bases, with 8 bases lying between them. CDR3 in DNA: TGTGCCAGCAGTTTAGGGGGCTCCAATCAGCCCCAGCATTTT. Translating it yields CASSLGGSNQPQHF.

The V and J genes are TRBV19 and TRBJ2-2; D may be TRBD2 (7 bases). Trimming pared 3 bases from V and 6 bases from J, leaving 14 bases between. CDR3 length: 15 amino acids. The germline V gene encodes CDR1 LNHDA and CDR2 SQIVND (reference sequence). This CDR3 is CASSIWGGGAGELFF. CDR3 DNA sequence: TGTGCCAGTAGTATCTGGGGCGGGGGCGCCGGGGAGCTGTTTTTT.

This rearrangement joins TRBV30 to TRBJ1-3, with D unresolved. The CDR3 extends over 19 amino acids. Germline lookup yields CDR1 GTSNPN and CDR2 SVGIG (reference sequence). V lost 0 bases, J lost 0 bases, and 21 bases lay in between. The CDR3 loop reads CAWSVQLIGGINSGNTIYF. The CDR3 DNA follows: TGTGCCTGGAGTGTACAGCTTATCGGAGGTATAAACTCTGGAAACACCATATATTTT.

CDR3 in DNA: TGTGCCAGCAGTTTCGCCGGCAGGGGGAGTCAGCCCCAGCATTTT. Its translation is CASSFAGRGSQPQHF. This chain joins TRBV27 and TRBJ1-5, with 7 nucleotides matching TRBD1. Germline CDR1 reads MNHEY; CDR2 reads SMNVEV (reference sequence). This CDR3 contains 15 residues. J gave up 6 bases and V 3 bases, and 8 bases lay outside the gene matches.

This clone has only one observation. V gene TRBV7-2 combines with J gene TRBJ1-3; 10 bases are a match to TRBD1. The germline V gene encodes CDR1 SGHTA and CDR2 FQGNSA. With V trimmed by 6 bases and J by 2 bases, 4 bases remained unmatched. This CDR3 comprises 15 residues. The CDR3 reads CASSWDRGTGNTIYF. As DNA, the CDR3 is TGTGCCAGCAGTTGGGACAGGGGCACTGGAAACACCATATATTTT.

The V and J genes are TRBV3-1 (or the pseudogene TRBV3-2) and TRBJ1-2, with 7 bases that match TRBD1. Germline V lookup: CDR1 LGHDT, CDR2 YNNKEL (reference sequence). The CDR3 runs to 13 residues. Trimming at V came to 5 bases and at J to 6 bases, leaving 6 bases not matched to a gene. The CDR3 loop is CASSIETGNGYTF. In nucleotides, the CDR3 is TGTGCCAGCAGCATCGAGACAGGGAATGGCTACACCTTC.

This clone is judged medium-sized (0.01 to 0.1%). This chain joins TRBV5-1 and TRBJ2-3, with 8 bases lining up with TRBD1. Germline values: CDR1 SGHRS, CDR2 YFSETQ. This CDR3 spans 15 amino acids. The V and J ends lost 5 bases and 2 bases, in that order; junction bases with no gene match: 7. The CDR3 region is CASSDGQGITDTQYF. The DNA for the CDR3 is TGCGCCAGCAGTGATGGACAGGGCATCACAGATACGCAGTATTTT. Full variable domain (outside the CDR3, taken from reference TRBV5-1 and TRBJ2-3): KAGVTQTPRYLIKTRGQQVTLSCSPISGHRSVSWYQQTPGQGLQFLFEYFSETQRNKGNFPGRFSGRQFSNSRSEMNVSTLELGDSALYLCASSDGQGITDTQYFGPGTRLTVL.

The CDR3 spells CASGRGSPSSGANVLTF. The CDR3 nucleotides read TGCGCCAGCGGAAGAGGGTCCCCAAGCTCTGGGGCCAACGTCCTGACTTTC. The chain recombines TRBV4-3 with TRBJ2-6, with D tentatively TRBD2 (5 bases). Germline CDR1 and CDR2: LGHNA and YSLEER. V lost 8 bases, J lost 0 bases, and 17 bases lay in between. This CDR3 has 17 amino acids.